The present entry profiles one TCR beta chain with its context. This receptor's antigen is unknown. No quality values exist for individual bases; no much larger clone is one base distant. V is pared back by 7 bases and J by 2 bases, with 15 bases lying between the germline termini. According to the germline V gene, CDR1 reads MDHEN and CDR2 reads SYDVKM. CDR3 length: 16 amino acids, cysteine to phenylalanine. Only the CDR3 portion is preserved as DNA: 48 bases, with reading frame beginning at the first base. This sample was taken from a study of blood T cell repertoires in COVID-19 (dated by TCRdb to 2020 to 2021). Regarding the study in general: Collaborator samples came from the United States, Italy and Spain and covered acute and convalescent phases of COVID-19. The material from the prospective study consisted of cDNA or gDNA derived from T cells, B-cell-depleted T cells, or PBMCs. Subjects who had been exposed to COVID-19, were actively infected with it, or had recovered from it provided the deeply sampled blood TCRbeta repertoires that made up the dataset. The repertoires were made available in a free public database intended to serve as a resource for research on the immune response to SARS-CoV-2. Samples came from the ongoing ImmuneRACE study (first 160 participants) plus 1,254 subjects from 6 global collaborators. A de-identified subject ID, COVID-19 status, age in years and sex were almost always included in the sample metadata. Where available, HLA class I and class II types were taken from metadata supplied by the sample provider and were not determined by assay-based typing.

What the authors observed across the whole study: The quantity of clinical and demographic metadata differed by source and by participant and was supplied without curation.

The immunoSEQ Assay, a bias-controlled multiplex PCR, was used to amplify TCRbeta CDR3 regions from genomic DNA. For the original study's pipeline: Nucleated cell counts per sample were estimated from amplification of reference gene primers within the assay. Sequence reads were collapsed and filtered to measure the absolute abundance of every unique TCRbeta CDR3 rearrangement. For each sample, productive Simpson clonality was calculated by taking the square root of Simpson's diversity index across productive rearrangements. TCRdb took over this immuneACCESS table, retaining in-frame rearrangements with V and J assigned. Such tables are incomplete; in checked studies, under half of the missing clones stem from an unresolved V gene, and the remainder is unexplained. V, J and clone size derive from that table, while D and trimming were established from the DNA sequence. This sample lists around 67,000 clones; 84% were detected once. The ten biggest clones cover about a third of the sample.

The collaborating institutions used their own protocols to collect whole blood in K2EDTA tubes. For TCRbeta analysis, collaborator samples were shipped as frozen whole blood, as isolated PBMCs, or as DNA extracted from either sample type. The sample comprised peripheral blood. The sequence links TRBV28 to TRBJ2-6; TRBD1 is perhaps the D gene, given 6 matching bases. This sequence originates from a man between 65 and 85 years old with acute or convalescent COVID-19. This receptor has the CDR3 CASITQHRAGANVLTF. The base sequence is TGTGCCAGCATCACCCAGCACAGGGCTGGGGCCAACGTCCTGACTTTC.